This T cell receptor beta chain was sequenced in a study of T-cell memory formation after mild COVID-19. A 5'RACE reaction primed in the constant segment made cDNA libraries of TCR alpha and TCR beta, and these carried sample barcodes and UMIs. Each CDR3 protein is one row after TCRdb ran MiXCR on the 5' RACE reads. The data show approximately 180,000 distinct CDR3 sequences, 16% seen once. The V and J ends lost 3 bases and 2 bases respectively, with 5 bases between them. The length of the CDR3 is 12 residues. This clonotype was obtained from an adult woman who had mild COVID-19 (a few samples of this study predate the infection). Cell type and time point are not known. V usage is TRBV12-3 or TRBV12-4 and J usage is TRBJ2-7, with D unresolved. Source material: PBMCs or a T cell subset sorted from them (not recorded which). CDR3 loop: CASSFYAYEQYF. As DNA, the CDR3 is TGTGCCAGCAGTTTTTACGCCTACGAGCAGTACTTC.